The T cell receptor beta chain described here comes from a study of blood T cells in healthy people across ages. Overall study findings and caveats: Diversity of TCR beta per million T cells declined in a roughly linear way with age. Higher diversity and more naive CD4+ cells were features of long-lived donors, compared to aged donors. Naive T cell percentage by flow cytometry tracked strongly with beta diversity.

The V segment lost 6 bases and the J segment 6 bases; nucleotides outside the gene matches: 14. The CDR3 runs to 15 residues. Germline V gene data show CDR1 as SNHLY and CDR2 as FYNNEI. Comment on this clonotype: Antigen specificity is unknown.

The use of a sample-barcoded 5' primer and a J-beta primer mix characterized a second PCR of roughly 6 to 11 cycles. TCRdb re-derived calls from the 5' RACE reads in MiXCR, one entry per CDR3 protein. This sample has 700,000 to 900,000 distinct CDR3 sequences; less than 70% occur once, and the top ten carry roughly two fifths. This clonotype was obtained from an elderly man in good health. Sequenced material: blood. This chain joins TRBV2 and TRBJ2-7; 7 nucleotides line up with TRBD2. As DNA, the CDR3 is TGTGCCAGCAGGGAAACAACGGGAGGTCTGGGCGAGCAGTACTTC. Encoded protein: CASRETTGGLGEQYF.